This T cell receptor beta chain is drawn from a study of T cells in Graves' hyperthyroidism and ophthalmopathy. Fresh 10 ml peripheral blood yielded PBMCs. TCR beta CDR3 sequences were amplified from RNA transcripts. When the TCR CDR3 underwent first-round RT-PCR, the HTBI primer set was used. TCRdb reanalysed the multiplex PCR reads using MiXCR and keeps one entry per CDR3 protein. Here the sample spans under 650,000 distinct CDR3 sequences, about a sixth being singletons. The germline CDR1 and CDR2 sequences are MNHEY and SMNVEV (reference sequence). The CDR3 sequence is 14 residues long. Trimming pared 6 bases from V and 1 base from J, leaving 12 bases between. For this clonotype: As yet, its antigen is unknown.

Study findings and constraints: Most thyroid clonotypes expanded above 0.001 appeared in blood too.

The material sequenced was blood. V usage is TRBV27 and J usage is TRBJ1-1; D gene ambiguous. The receptor was derived from a woman aged 25 to 45 with Graves' hyperthyroidism. This chain's CDR3 is CASRFWGSNTEAFF. In DNA form, the CDR3 reads TGTGCCAGCAGGTTTTGGGGATCGAACACTGAAGCTTTCTTT.